Here is one TCR beta chain with its context. Antigen specificity is unknown. Per the germline V gene, CDR1 is SGHTA and CDR2 is FQGTGA. The CDR3 consists of 15 residues. J was trimmed by 3 bases and V by 0 bases; bases with no gene match: 2. The protocol was immunoSEQ multiplex PCR, while the TCRdb copy is restricted to in-frame clones and leaves out a portion. The sample lists 60,000 to 85,000 clones; 96% were seen once. The sample originates from a study of cytomegalovirus exposure and HLA in healthy donors. General observations from the study: Confirmation in vitro established that a few CMV-associated chains were specific for CMV antigens.

This sequence was found in a woman aged 18-29 years in good health and CMV-seropositive. The rearrangement uses TRBV7-3 and TRBJ2-7, with 10 bases fitting TRBD1. Input material: PBMCs. The CDR3 DNA is TGTGCCAGCAGCTTAACCGGACAGGGGGTCTACGAGCAGTACTTC. Translated: CASSLTGQGVYEQYF.